The 8 T cell receptor beta chains in this list originate from one sample, sequenced in a study of blood T cell repertoires in COVID-19. The method was immunoSEQ multiplex PCR; TCRdb's version includes in-frame clones alone and lacks a portion of them. The table includes around 110,000 clones, 80% to 90% detected once. The sample consisted of peripheral blood. These receptor sequences come from a middle-aged man with acute or convalescent COVID-19.

The chain is built from TRBV28 and TRBJ1-6; D is unresolved. Germline V gives CDR1 MDHEN, CDR2 SYDVKM. V was pared by 8 bases and J by 12 bases, with 14 bases between. The length of the CDR3 is 12 residues. CDR3 sequence reads: CASGLPYGPLHF. As DNA, the CDR3 is TGTGCCAGCGGTCTTCCATACGGACCCCTCCACTTT. Drawing the rest from reference TRBV28 and TRBJ1-6, the complete variable domain is DVKVTQSSRYLVKRTGEKVFLECVQDMDHENMFWYRQDPGLGLRLIYFSYDVKMKEKGDIPEGYSVSREKKERFSLILESASTNQTSMYLCASGLPYGPLHFGNGTRLTVT.

The chain couples TRBV7-9 to TRBJ2-7; D is ambiguous. The CDR3 contains 15 residues. CDR1 SEHNR and CDR2 FQNEAQ come from the germline V gene (reference sequence). Trimming stripped 0 bases from V and 3 bases from J, with 12 bases between. In nucleotides, the CDR3 is TGTGCCAGCAGCTTAGCAACAGCCCCACACTACGAGCAGTACTTC. Its protein is CASSLATAPHYEQYF. Looking up the rest from reference TRBV7-9 and TRBJ2-7 gives the full variable domain: DTGVSQNPRHKITKRGQNVTFRCDPISEHNRLYWYRQTLGQGPEFLTYFQNEAQLEKSRLLSDRFSAERPKGSFSTLEIQRTEQGDSAMYLCASSLATAPHYEQYFGPGTRLTVT.

The chain links TRBV4-3 to TRBJ2-1; no reliable D call. V shed 1 base and J shed 7 bases, with 17 bases lying between them. The length of the CDR3 is 16 residues. Germline V gene sequence: CDR1 LGHNA, CDR2 YSLEER. CDR3 sequence (DNA): TGCGCCAGCAGCCAAGCCCTCGCCGCCCTCGAGAATGAGCAGTTCTTC. Its protein is CASSQALAALENEQFF.

This clone was recorded only once. The rearrangement joins TRBV5-6 to TRBJ2-3; 7 bases align to TRBD2. The CDR3 consists of 17 residues. V shed 1 base, J shed 1 base, and the junction held 9 bases outside the gene matches. Germline-derived CDR1 and CDR2 are SGHDT and YYEEEE. CDR3 region: CASSLLGSRGGTDTQYF. DNA for the CDR3: TGTGCCAGCAGCTTGCTGGGGTCTCGGGGGGGCACAGATACGCAGTATTTT. The entire variable domain, with the rest obtained from reference TRBV5-6 and TRBJ2-3, is as follows: DAGVTQSPTHLIKTRGQQVTLRCSPKSGHDTVSWYQQALGQGPQFIFQYYEEEERQRGNFPDRFSGHQFPNYSSELNVNALLLGDSALYLCASSLLGSRGGTDTQYFGPGTRLTVL.

V usage is TRBV3-1 (or the pseudogene TRBV3-2) and J usage is TRBJ1-1; D is uncertain. V lost 3 bases and J 11 bases, leaving 16 bases between the germline ends. Germline-derived CDR1 and CDR2 are LGHDT and YNNKEL (reference sequence). The CDR3 is made up of 13 amino acids. The CDR3 nucleotides are TGTGCCAGCAGCCAGAGGCACCCCCCAAAGGCTTTCTTT. Amino acids: CASSQRHPPKAFF.

CDR3 DNA sequence: TGTGCCAGCAGCCAGTTGCGCGGGGTGCGTGGCTACACCTTC. Translated, it gives CASSQLRGVRGYTF. The V call is TRBV3-1 (or the pseudogene TRBV3-2), the J call TRBJ1-2, with D unresolved. Per germline, CDR1 LGHDT and CDR2 YNNKEL (reference sequence). There are 14 residues in the CDR3. V lost 3 bases to trimming and J lost 7 bases, with 15 bases between them.

V is TRBV20-1 and J is TRBJ1-1; possibly TRBD1 for D (5 bases). V was trimmed by 3 bases and J by 1 base, leaving 15 bases between them. The CDR3 runs to 15 residues. CDR1 is DFQATT, CDR2 SNEGSKA, per germline (reference sequence). The CDR3 is CSASRQGPGNTEAFF. CDR3 coding DNA: TGCAGTGCTAGTCGGCAGGGCCCCGGGAACACTGAAGCTTTCTTT.

This clone was detected once. The chain has TRBV3-1 (or the pseudogene TRBV3-2) and TRBJ2-5; D gene uncertain. The V end was cut by 4 bases, the J end by 8 bases, with 14 bases between. Germline V gene data show CDR1 as LGHDT and CDR2 as YNNKEL (reference sequence). CDR3 length equals 13 residues. For the CDR3, the DNA is TGTGCCAGCAGCCTCTCTAGAGGAAGAACCCAGTACTTC. This sequence encodes CASSLSRGRTQYF.